The clone carrying this T cell receptor (beta chain) appeared once. The record originates from a study of control samples from healthy donors and cancer patients. The repertoire was sequenced with immunoSEQ multiplex PCR; TCRdb's copy has only in-frame clones and lacks some. Of fewer than 95,000 clones in the sample, roughly 91% were seen once. Germline V gives CDR1 SGHRS, CDR2 YFSETQ. Trimming at V came to 3 bases and at J to 4 bases, leaving 3 bases not matched to a gene. The CDR3 is 16 amino acids. The sequence was collected from a man between 25 and 39 years old in good health. The V and J genes are TRBV5-1 and TRBJ2-1, with TRBD2 identical over 14 bases. Sequencing was done on a sample of blood. CDR3 amino acids: CASSSRLAGGYNEQFF. The CDR3 region has the DNA TGCGCCAGCAGCTCCCGACTAGCGGGAGGGTACAATGAGCAGTTCTTC.